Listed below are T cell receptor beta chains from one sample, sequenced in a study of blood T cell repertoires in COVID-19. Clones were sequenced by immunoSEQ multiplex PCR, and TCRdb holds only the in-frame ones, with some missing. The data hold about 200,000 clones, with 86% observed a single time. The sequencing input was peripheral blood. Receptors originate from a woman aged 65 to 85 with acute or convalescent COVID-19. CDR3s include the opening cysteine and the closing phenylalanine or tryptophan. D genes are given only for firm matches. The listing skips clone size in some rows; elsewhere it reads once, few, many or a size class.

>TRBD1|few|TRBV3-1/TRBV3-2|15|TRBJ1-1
CASSQGQGGGTEAFF
TGTGCCAGCAGCCAAGGACAGGGAGGAGGCACTGAAGCTTTCTTT
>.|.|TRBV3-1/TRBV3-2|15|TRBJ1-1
CASSQARGRGTEAFF
TGTGCCAGCAGCCAAGCAAGGGGTAGGGGTACTGAAGCTTTCTTT
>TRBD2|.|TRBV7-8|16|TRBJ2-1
CASSPTLAAAGSEQFF
TGTGCCAGCAGTCCGACTCTAGCGGCGGCGGGTAGTGAGCAGTTCTTC
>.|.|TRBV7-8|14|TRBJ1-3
CASIEGGLGNTIYF
TGTGCCAGCATCGAGGGGGGGCTCGGAAACACCATATATTTT
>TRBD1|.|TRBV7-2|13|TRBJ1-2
CASSRTGGTGYTF
TGTGCCAGCAGCCGAACAGGGGGAACTGGCTACACCTTC
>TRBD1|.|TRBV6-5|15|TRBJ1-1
CASSYGQGLGTEAFF
TGTGCCAGCAGTTATGGACAGGGTTTAGGCACTGAAGCTTTCTTT
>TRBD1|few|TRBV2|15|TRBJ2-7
CASSGQGAGSYEQYF
TGTGCCAGTTCTGGGCAGGGGGCCGGGTCCTACGAGCAGTACTTC
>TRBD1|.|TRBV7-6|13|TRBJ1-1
CASRRQGHTEAFF
TGTGCCAGCAGAAGACAGGGGCACACTGAAGCTTTCTTT
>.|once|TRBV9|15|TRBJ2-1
CASSVAGGGYNEQFF
TGTGCCAGCAGCGTAGCCGGGGGAGGCTACAATGAGCAGTTCTTC
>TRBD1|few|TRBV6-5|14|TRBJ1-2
CASSTYRGPEGYTF
TGTGCCAGCAGTACCTACAGGGGACCTGAAGGCTACACCTTC
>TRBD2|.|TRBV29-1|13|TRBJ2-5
CSVGAGGLETQYF
TGCAGCGTTGGGGCGGGAGGGCTAGAGACCCAGTACTTC
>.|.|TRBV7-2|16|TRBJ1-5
CASSLVGERSNQPQHF
TGTGCCAGCAGCTTAGTTGGGGAGAGAAGCAATCAGCCCCAGCATTTT
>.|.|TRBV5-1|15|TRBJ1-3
CASRIEGVSGNTIYF
TGCGCCAGCAGAATTGAGGGGGTGTCTGGAAACACCATATATTTT
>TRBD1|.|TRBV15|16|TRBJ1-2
CATSRDKQGANYGYTF
TGTGCCACCAGCAGAGATAAACAGGGGGCGAACTATGGCTACACCTTC
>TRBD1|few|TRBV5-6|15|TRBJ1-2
CASSWDRIPSEGYTF
TGTGCCAGCAGCTGGGACAGGATCCCCTCGGAGGGCTACACCTTC